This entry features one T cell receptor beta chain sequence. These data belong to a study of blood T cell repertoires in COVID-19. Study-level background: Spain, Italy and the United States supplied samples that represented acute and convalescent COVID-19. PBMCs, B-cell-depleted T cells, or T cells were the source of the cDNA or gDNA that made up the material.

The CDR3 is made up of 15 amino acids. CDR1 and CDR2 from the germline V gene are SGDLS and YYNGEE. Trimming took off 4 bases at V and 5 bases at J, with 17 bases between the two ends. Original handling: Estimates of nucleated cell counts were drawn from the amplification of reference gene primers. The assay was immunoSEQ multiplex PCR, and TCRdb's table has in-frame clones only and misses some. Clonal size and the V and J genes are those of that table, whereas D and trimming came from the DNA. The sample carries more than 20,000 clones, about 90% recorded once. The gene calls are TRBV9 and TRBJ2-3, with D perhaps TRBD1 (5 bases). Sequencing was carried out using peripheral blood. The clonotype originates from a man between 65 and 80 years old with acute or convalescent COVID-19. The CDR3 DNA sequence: TGTGCCAGCAGCCCCCGACAGCCCTTGGGAGATACGCAGTATTTT. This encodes CASSPRQPLGDTQYF.